This T cell receptor beta chain was captured in a study of blood T cell repertoires in COVID-19. For the study at large: The analysed material was cDNA or gDNA that came from T cells, B-cell-depleted T cells, or PBMCs.

The CDR3 is made up of 14 amino acids. Looked up from germline, CDR1 is KGHSY and CDR2 is FQNENV. Losses at the gene ends were 4 bases for V and 7 bases for J; bases not matched to a gene: 4. In the original analysis: Amplifying reference gene primers gave estimates of nucleated cell counts. Libraries were prepared by immunoSEQ multiplex PCR; TCRdb keeps only in-frame clonotypes and omits some of them. V, J and clone size are taken as reported in that table, and D and trimming were inferred from the DNA itself. The table records under 150,000 clones, roughly four fifths of them present only once. In its sample, this clone was seen once.

J is TRBJ2-2 and V is TRBV16; 9 bases are a match to TRBD1. The TCR comes from a man between 70 and 80 years old with active or convalescent COVID-19. The sequenced sample was peripheral blood. CDR3 in amino acids: CASSPGQGGGELFF. The CDR3 coding sequence is TGTGCCAGCAGCCCGGGACAGGGCGGCGGGGAGCTGTTTTTT.